Listed below are T cell receptor beta chains from one sample, sequenced in a study of shared clonotypes between healthy human individuals. Profiling relied on immunoSEQ multiplex PCR, and the TCRdb table lists in-frame clones only, not all of them. Of a few million clones listed, about nine tenths were seen once; the top ten hold 0.3% to 0.4%. The material sequenced was naive CD4+ T cells from PBMCs. Receptors originate from a man younger than 35 in good health. Some clones in this sample may be carry-over from other donors' samples. Each CDR3 is given with its conserved first and last residue. The order of the fields is V gene, J gene, clone size, D gene, CDR3 DNA, CDR3 protein. A D gene is named only where the DNA matches it firmly. Rows give clone size only sometimes, using once, few, many, or a class for an expanded clone.

TRBV15	TRBJ2-7	NA	TRBD2	TGTGCCACCACCAAAACTAGCGGGAGCCTCTACGAGCAGTACTTC	CATTKTSGSLYEQYF
TRBV10-3	TRBJ1-2	NA	NA	TGTGCCATCATCGGGGCAGGGATTAACTATGGCTACACCTTC	CAIIGAGINYGYTF
TRBV9	TRBJ2-7	NA	NA	TGTGCCAGCAGCGCGGGCCCCTATGTAGGTGACGAGCAGTACTTC	CASSAGPYVGDEQYF
TRBV11-2	TRBJ2-1	NA	NA	TGTGCCAGCAGCCCCTTTCGGGGGAGCCACAATGAGCAGTTCTTC	CASSPFRGSHNEQFF
TRBV5-4	TRBJ2-1	NA	TRBD2	TGTGCCAGCAGCTCAGCCGGACTAGCGGGATACAATGAGCAGTTCTTC	CASSSAGLAGYNEQFF
TRBV4-1	TRBJ2-7	NA	NA	TGCGCCAGCAGCCAAGATATAAGGACAGTAAAATACTTC	CASSQDIRTVKYF
TRBV27	TRBJ2-3	NA	NA	TGTGCCAGCAGCCGAAGGATGCAGAGGGGAGATACGCAGTATTTT	CASSRRMQRGDTQYF
TRBV27	TRBJ2-3	NA	TRBD2	TGTGCCAGCAGTCCAAGAGCGGGACGAAGCACAGATACGCAGTATTTT	CASSPRAGRSTDTQYF
TRBV5-4	TRBJ2-7	NA	NA	TGTGCCAGCAGCCCGGACGCCTACGAGCAGTACTTC	CASSPDAYEQYF
TRBV11-2	TRBJ1-4	NA	TRBD1	TGTGCCAGCAGGCTGACAGGGAATGAAAAACTGTTTTTT	CASRLTGNEKLFF
TRBV19	TRBJ2-5	once	TRBD2	TGTGCCAGTAGGCTAGCGGGAGGGCCTGGGGAGACCCAGTACTTC	CASRLAGGPGETQYF
TRBV7-8	TRBJ2-3	NA	TRBD2	TGTGCCAGCAGCCCCGTTGGACCTTTAGCGGGAGGGGGAGGGTTGATGCAGTATTTT	CASSPVGPLAGGGGLMQYF
TRBV5-1	TRBJ2-7	NA	NA	TGCGCCAGCAGCCCCCGGGGACAAGCGTCCTACGAGCAGTACTTC	CASSPRGQASYEQYF
TRBV5-1	TRBJ2-7	NA	NA	TGCGCCAGCAGCTTGGCTCCTGAGTCCTACGAGCAGTACTTC	CASSLAPESYEQYF
TRBV19	TRBJ2-1	NA	NA	TGTGCCAGTAGTTATCTTAGAGATGAGCAGTTCTTC	CASSYLRDEQFF
TRBV28	TRBJ1-5	NA	NA	TGTGCCAGCAGTTTGGGGGGTTTGGGTCAGCCCCAGCATTTT	CASSLGGLGQPQHF
TRBV7-9	TRBJ2-3	NA	NA	TGTGCCAGCAGCTCCCTCGGGGGTCCCACAGATACGCAGTATTTT	CASSSLGGPTDTQYF
TRBV19	TRBJ1-4	NA	NA	TGTGCCAGTAGTATAGGTGGGCTACGGGGTGAAAAACTGTTTTTT	CASSIGGLRGEKLFF
TRBV6-4	TRBJ2-7	NA	NA	TGTGCCAGCAGTTCCGCCGCCGGTTCGGGGGAGCAGTACTTC	CASSSAAGSGEQYF
TRBV5-1	TRBJ2-5	NA	NA	TGCGCCAGCAGCTTCTCCATAAGCCAAGAGACCCAGTACTTC	CASSFSISQETQYF
TRBV30	TRBJ2-1	NA	TRBD1	TGTGCCTGGAGTATCCGACCAGGGGGCGTCGAGAATGAGCAGTTCTTC	CAWSIRPGGVENEQFF
TRBV19	TRBJ1-2	NA	TRBD1	TGTGCCAGTAGCCCTTCGACAGGGGCCCCCTACTATGGCTACACCTTC	CASSPSTGAPYYGYTF
TRBV9	TRBJ2-7	NA	NA	TGTGCCAGCAGCGCCACGGTGGCGGGCCAGAGCTACGAGCAGTACTTC	CASSATVAGQSYEQYF
TRBV6-6	TRBJ2-7	NA	TRBD1	TGTGCCAGCAGTTACTCGTGGGACAGGGTCGTCGAGCAGTACTTC	CASSYSWDRVVEQYF
TRBV29-1	TRBJ2-7	NA	NA	TGCAGCGTCGCGACCCGACAGCGATCCTACGAGCAGTACTTC	CSVATRQRSYEQYF
TRBV7-9	TRBJ1-5	NA	NA	TGTGCCAGCAGCCTCATGGGGAGTAGCAATCAGCCCCAGCATTTT	CASSLMGSSNQPQHF
TRBV11-2	TRBJ2-1	NA	NA	TGTGCCAGCAGCCTACTTTCGGACTCCTACAATGAGCAGTTCTTC	CASSLLSDSYNEQFF
TRBV4-2	TRBJ2-7	once	NA	TGTGCCAGCAGCCAAGGGGGACTGGGGAAGAGGGAGCAGTACTTC	CASSQGGLGKREQYF
TRBV14	TRBJ2-7	NA	NA	TGTGCCAGCAGCCAAGCCTCGGGATCGCAGTACTTC	CASSQASGSQYF
TRBV29-1	TRBJ2-6	NA	NA	TGCAGCGTTGGAGACTCCCCTGGGGCCAACGTCCTGACTTTC	CSVGDSPGANVLTF
TRBV5-5	TRBJ2-7	NA	NA	TGTGCCAGCAGCTTCCGGGACACTGCCTACGAGCAGTACTTC	CASSFRDTAYEQYF
TRBV5-4	TRBJ2-7	NA	NA	TGTGCCAGCAGCTTGATCAGCGCCGAGCAGTACTTC	CASSLISAEQYF
TRBV2	TRBJ2-1	NA	NA	TGTGCCAGCACCCAAGGGGGGGAGCAGTTCTTC	CASTQGGEQFF
TRBV7-9	TRBJ2-5	once	TRBD1	TGTGCCAGCAGCTTAGGGACAGGGAGAGAGACCCAGTACTTC	CASSLGTGRETQYF
TRBV11-2	TRBJ2-3	once	NA	TGTGCCAGCAGCCCCCGTTGGGGAGGCAACACAGATACGCAGTATTTT	CASSPRWGGNTDTQYF
TRBV18	TRBJ2-1	NA	NA	TGTGCCAGCTCACCCTTTGTGGCTGGCTCCTACAATGAGCAGTTCTTC	CASSPFVAGSYNEQFF
TRBV5-1	TRBJ1-2	NA	NA	TGCGCCAGCAGCTCAGCCGGGTACTATGGCTACACCTTC	CASSSAGYYGYTF
TRBV28	TRBJ2-7	NA	NA	TGTGCCAGCAGCCTAGGGGGGAGGGCCGGCGAGCAGTACTTC	CASSLGGRAGEQYF
TRBV27	TRBJ2-1	NA	NA	TGTGCCAGCAGTTTGCGTGGTAGGTGGGGGCAGTTCTTC	CASSLRGRWGQFF
TRBV5-1	TRBJ2-3	few	TRBD1	TGCGCCAGCGCGGAAACGGGGACAGCCGGCACAGATACGCAGTATTTT	CASAETGTAGTDTQYF
TRBV28	TRBJ2-7	NA	TRBD2	TGTGCCAGCAGTTCGAGGACGGGACTAGCGAGATCCTACGAGCAGTACTTC	CASSSRTGLARSYEQYF
TRBV29-1	TRBJ2-7	NA	TRBD1	TGCAGCGTTGCGGCGGACAGGGGAATCCTGACCTACGAGCAGTACTTC	CSVAADRGILTYEQYF